This T cell receptor beta chain was sequenced during a study of blood T cell repertoires in COVID-19. Method: immunoSEQ multiplex PCR; TCRdb's copy keeps in-frame clones and lacks some. The sample shows 300,000 to 500,000 clones, approximately 87% of them seen only once. Donors were grouped by their self-reported clinical history. CDR1 GTSNPN and CDR2 SVGIG come from the germline V gene (reference sequence). CDR3 size: 15 residues. The V and J ends lost 3 bases and 4 bases, in that order; junction bases with no gene match: 10. The sequence came from a woman aged 25 to 39 with acute COVID-19. The rearrangement links TRBV30 to TRBJ1-2, with TRBD1 identical over 8 bases. Material for sequencing was PBMCs or T cells enriched from blood (not recorded which). The CDR3 reads CAWRGGQAQSYGYTF. The CDR3 DNA follows: TGTGCCTGGAGGGGGGGACAGGCCCAATCCTATGGCTACACCTTC.